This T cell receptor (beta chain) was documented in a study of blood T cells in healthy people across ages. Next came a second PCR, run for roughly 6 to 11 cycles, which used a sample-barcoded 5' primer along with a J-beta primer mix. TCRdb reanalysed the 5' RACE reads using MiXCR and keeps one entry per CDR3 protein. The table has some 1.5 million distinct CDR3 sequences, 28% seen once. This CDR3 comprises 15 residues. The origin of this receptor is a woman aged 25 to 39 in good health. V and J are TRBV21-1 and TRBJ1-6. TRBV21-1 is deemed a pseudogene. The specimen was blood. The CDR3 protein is CASPRRGSYNSPLHF. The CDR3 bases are TGTGCCAGCCCCAGGAGGGGCTCCTATAATTCACCCCTCCACTTT.